Following are 25 T cell receptor beta chains from one sample sequenced in a study of cytomegalovirus exposure and HLA in healthy donors. The study ran its PCR with 60 Vbeta and 13 Jbeta primers. Generated by immunoSEQ multiplex PCR, the TCRdb table keeps only in-frame clones and is missing some. Here the sample spans roughly 140,000 clones, roughly 79% being singletons. The source material was PBMCs. The origin of the receptors is a male donor in good health and CMV-seronegative.

The rearrangement links TRBV6-1 to TRBJ1-5, with 7 bases identical to TRBD1. The V and J ends lost 3 bases and 7 bases, in that order; junction bases with no gene match: 6. The germline V gene has CDR1 MNHNS and CDR2 SASEGT. CDR3 length: 14 amino acids. CDR3 sequence: CASSDAEGAQPQHF. CDR3 coding DNA: TGTGCCAGCAGTGATGCGGAGGGGGCCCAGCCCCAGCATTTT.

The gene calls are TRBV30 and TRBJ2-7; 7 nucleotides agree with TRBD2. The CDR3 extends over 13 amino acids. Germline-derived CDR1 and CDR2 are GTSNPN and SVGIG (reference sequence). V was pared by 2 bases and J by 3 bases, with 4 bases of the junction left unmatched. CDR3 bases: TGTGCCTGGAGTTCGGGGGGAAACTACGAGCAGTACTTC. As protein: CAWSSGGNYEQYF.

As regards this clone: Different DNA sequences within this sample yield the same CDR3. The V gene is TRBV7-2, the J gene TRBJ2-2; TRBD2 agrees at 7 bases. Germline V gene sequence: CDR1 SGHTA, CDR2 FQGNSA. V shed 0 bases, J shed 7 bases, and the junction held 2 bases outside the gene matches. This CDR3 is 14 amino acids long. As DNA, the CDR3 is TGTGCCAGCAGCTTAGCGGGCGGGAGCGGGGAGCTGTTTTTT. This translates into CASSLAGGSGELFF. Looking up the rest from reference TRBV7-2 and TRBJ2-2 gives the full variable domain: GAGVSQSPSNKVTEKGKDVELRCDPISGHTALYWYRQSLGQGLEFLIYFQGNSAPDKSGLPSDRFSAERTGGSVSTLTIQRTQQEDSAVYLCASSLAGGSGELFFGEGSRLTVL.

CDR3 protein: CAIQRGEVTGELFF. In DNA form, the CDR3 reads TGTGCCATTCAGCGGGGGGAAGTCACCGGGGAGCTGTTTTTT. This rearrangement joins TRBV6-1 to TRBJ2-2; 9 bases match TRBD2. V gave up 10 bases and J gave up 4 bases; unmatched junction bases: 7. Germline CDR1 reads MNHNS; CDR2 reads SASEGT. The CDR3 runs to 14 residues.

The rearrangement joins TRBV2 to TRBJ2-7, with 8 bases matching TRBD1. The ends lost 7 bases at V and 5 bases at J; junction bases unmatched: 10. Germline CDR1 reads SNHLY; CDR2 reads FYNNEI. The length of the CDR3 is 14 residues. Written as DNA, the CDR3 is TGTGCCAGCAAAACGGGCAGGGGGCTTAACGAGCAGTACTTC. Protein product: CASKTGRGLNEQYF.

The chain links TRBV7-8 to TRBJ1-5, with TRBD1 identical over 9 bases. The CDR3 consists of 15 residues. Trimming at V came to 0 bases and at J to 6 bases, leaving 3 bases not matched to a gene. Germline V gives CDR1 SGHVS, CDR2 FQNEAQ. The CDR3 spells CASSLAGQGRQPQHF. DNA of the CDR3: TGTGCCAGCAGCTTAGCGGGACAGGGTCGTCAGCCCCAGCATTTT.

This clone was seen a few times. The rearrangement uses TRBV7-3 and TRBJ1-3; the D is unclear. Germline values: CDR1 SGHTA, CDR2 FQGTGA. Trimming removed 1 base from V and 2 bases from J, with 3 bases in between. This CDR3 has 13 amino acids. In DNA, the CDR3 is TGTGCCAGCAGCTTAAATACTGGAAACACCATATATTTT. As protein: CASSLNTGNTIYF.

This clone came up once. Other DNA sequences within the sample encode an identical CDR3. The chain employs TRBV9 and TRBJ2-3; TRBD2 is a possible D gene (5 bases). Germline-derived CDR1 and CDR2 are SGDLS and YYNGEE. The CDR3 length is 15 residues. The germline V and J ends were trimmed by 0 bases and 2 bases, with 10 bases remaining between them. For the CDR3, the DNA is TGTGCCAGCAGCGTAGCCTCCGGGGTCACAGATACGCAGTATTTT. Translated, it gives CASSVASGVTDTQYF.

CDR3 in DNA: TGTGCCAGCGGGGCAGCTTATAATTCACCCCTCCACTTT. This codes for CASGAAYNSPLHF. The chain employs TRBV7-9 and TRBJ1-6; D might be TRBD1 (5 bases). This CDR3 comprises 13 residues. Germline CDR1 is SEHNR and CDR2 is FQNEAQ (reference sequence). V lost 8 bases to trimming and J lost 4 bases, with 9 bases between them.

The chain has TRBV7-2 and TRBJ2-2; 7 nucleotides line up with TRBD1. Germline CDR1 is SGHTA and CDR2 is FQGNSA. The CDR3 has 14 residues. Trimming removed 6 bases from V and 5 bases from J; junction bases left unmatched: 6. DNA of the CDR3: TGTGCCAGCAGTACAGGGGTATGGACCGGGGAGCTGTTTTTT. It codes for CASSTGVWTGELFF.

J is TRBJ1-1 and V is TRBV6-5, with D possibly being TRBD1 (6 bases). The CDR3 consists of 13 residues. Germline-derived CDR1 and CDR2 are MNHEY and SVGAGI. Between the trimmed V and J ends, which lost 6 bases and 3 bases, there was a span of 11 bases. The CDR3 is CASRLQGYTEAFF. The CDR3 region has the DNA TGTGCCAGCAGACTCCAGGGGTACACTGAAGCTTTCTTT.

This rearrangement joins TRBV6-6 to TRBJ2-7, with D possibly TRBD2 on 5 matching bases. Trimming cost V 6 bases and J 2 bases, with 14 bases left between them. Germline V lookup: CDR1 MNHNY, CDR2 SVGAGI (reference sequence). The CDR3 runs 14 residues. In DNA, the CDR3 is TGTGCCAGCAGCCAGACGGGGTTGGCCTACGAGCAGTACTTC. This translates into CASSQTGLAYEQYF.

V and J are TRBV4-3 and TRBJ2-5; 7 bases agree with TRBD1. The tail of the sequence fits TRBJ2-7 better, so the J call may be wrong. Germline CDR1 LGHNA, CDR2 YSLEER. The CDR3 runs to 18 residues. CDR3 amino acids: CASSPIIPRDSPPYEQYF. The CDR3 bases are TGCGCCAGCAGCCCCATAATACCACGGGACAGCCCACCCTACGAGCAGTACTTC.

This chain links TRBV7-9 with TRBJ2-7; D not certain. The germline V gene encodes CDR1 SEHNR and CDR2 FQNEAQ (reference sequence). This CDR3 has 11 amino acids. Trimming pared 4 bases from V and 4 bases from J, leaving 5 bases between. In DNA form, the CDR3 reads TGTGCCAGCAGCTCGACTTACGAGCAGTACTTC. It codes for CASSSTYEQYF.

This chain joins TRBV6-6 and TRBJ1-4, with TRBD1 identical over 8 bases. This CDR3 is built from 12 residues. CDR1 is MNHNY and CDR2 is SVGAGI in the germline V gene (reference sequence). The junction had 4 bases not matched to a gene; V was cut back by 9 bases and J by 7 bases. The CDR3: CASQGAGEKLFF. DNA of the CDR3: TGTGCCAGTCAGGGGGCGGGTGAAAAACTGTTTTTT.

The chain uses TRBV9 and TRBJ1-2; D remains ambiguous. Germline lookup yields CDR1 SGDLS and CDR2 YYNGEE. The germline V and J ends were trimmed by 4 bases and 2 bases, with 12 bases remaining between them. The CDR3 is 14 amino acids. The CDR3 region is CASSPPGVNYGYTF. CDR3 nucleotides: TGTGCCAGCAGCCCCCCGGGTGTCAACTATGGCTACACCTTC.

The V and J genes are TRBV4-3 and TRBJ2-5; 9 nucleotides align to TRBD2. Germline V gene data show CDR1 as LGHNA and CDR2 as YSLEER. This CDR3 is 16 amino acids long. V was pared by 0 bases and J by 2 bases, with 4 bases of the junction left unmatched. The CDR3 is CASSQDRAGGQETQYF. DNA for the CDR3: TGCGCCAGCAGCCAAGATAGGGCGGGGGGGCAAGAGACCCAGTACTTC.

The chain recombines TRBV6-5 with TRBJ1-4; a possible D gene is TRBD1 (5 bases). CDR1 and CDR2 from the germline V gene are MNHEY and SVGAGI. Trimming shortened V by 5 bases and J by 13 bases, and 20 bases separated the two germline ends. The CDR3 runs to 14 residues. The CDR3 bases are TGTGCCAGCAGTCAAACCGCAGGGCCCATCGGACTGTTTTTT. Its protein product is CASSQTAGPIGLFF.

The gene calls are TRBV16 and TRBJ1-5; 9 positions match TRBD1. Germline V gene sequence: CDR1 KGHSY, CDR2 FQNENV. This CDR3 region has 15 residues. V shed 3 bases, J shed 4 bases, and the junction held 4 bases outside the gene matches. The CDR3 reads CASSHSDRGNQPQHF. CDR3 nucleotide sequence: TGTGCCAGCAGCCATTCGGACAGGGGAAATCAGCCCCAGCATTTT. Supplemented by reference TRBV16 and TRBJ1-5, the full variable domain reads GEEVAQTPKHLVRGEGQKAKLYCAPIKGHSYVFWYQQVLKNEFKFLISFQNENVFDETGMPKERFSAKCLPNSPCSLEIQATKLEDSAVYFCASSHSDRGNQPQHFGDGTRLSIL.

The V gene is TRBV4-1, the J gene TRBJ1-3, with TRBD1 identical over 7 bases. The V segment lost 4 bases and the J segment 8 bases; nucleotides outside the gene matches: 5. The length of the CDR3 is 13 residues. Germline-derived CDR1 and CDR2 are MGHRA and YSYEKL. This chain's CDR3 is CASSRGGPDTIYF. CDR3 DNA sequence: TGCGCCAGCAGCCGAGGGGGCCCGGACACCATATATTTT.

The chain couples TRBV6-5 to TRBJ2-1; the match to TRBD1 covers 8 bases. Germline V gene data show CDR1 as MNHEY and CDR2 as SVGAGI. The CDR3 extends over 15 amino acids. J gave up 6 bases and V 7 bases, and 11 bases lay outside the gene matches. The CDR3, as DNA: TGTGCCAGCACCGCTTCGACAGGGGAGAGCAATGAGCAGTTCTTC. As protein: CASTASTGESNEQFF.

The V gene is TRBV30, the J gene TRBJ1-1, with 9 nucleotides matching TRBD1. From germline, CDR1 is GTSNPN and CDR2 SVGIG (reference sequence). V gave up 4 bases and J gave up 1 base; unmatched junction bases: 7. This CDR3 comprises 15 residues. DNA of the CDR3: TGTGCCTGGAACCCCGGGACAGGGACGAACACTGAAGCTTTCTTT. It codes for CAWNPGTGTNTEAFF.

The V and J genes are TRBV28 and TRBJ1-2, with 7 bases identical to TRBD1. Losses at the gene ends were 5 bases for V and 4 bases for J; bases not matched to a gene: 4. Germline assignment: CDR1 MDHEN and CDR2 SYDVKM. There are 13 residues in the CDR3. The CDR3 nucleotides read TGTGCCAGCAGTGAACAGGGGCGCTATGGCTACACCTTC. This codes for CASSEQGRYGYTF.

The chain carries TRBV19 and TRBJ1-1, with D perhaps matching TRBD1 (5 bases). This CDR3 comprises 13 residues. Looked up from germline, CDR1 is LNHDA and CDR2 is SQIVND (reference sequence). The V end was cut by 3 bases, the J end by 5 bases, with 10 bases between. The CDR3 nucleotides are TGTGCCAGTAGTATCAGCAGGGTAACTGAAGCTTTCTTT. It translates to CASSISRVTEAFF.

The J gene is TRBJ2-3, the V gene TRBV9, with D unclear. The V end lost 4 bases, the J end lost 2 bases, and 8 bases lay between the germline ends. Germline V CDR1 and CDR2: SGDLS, YYNGEE. This CDR3 is built from 13 residues. The CDR3 DNA reads as TGTGCCAGCAGCCCCCAAATCACAGATACGCAGTATTTT. Residues: CASSPQITDTQYF.